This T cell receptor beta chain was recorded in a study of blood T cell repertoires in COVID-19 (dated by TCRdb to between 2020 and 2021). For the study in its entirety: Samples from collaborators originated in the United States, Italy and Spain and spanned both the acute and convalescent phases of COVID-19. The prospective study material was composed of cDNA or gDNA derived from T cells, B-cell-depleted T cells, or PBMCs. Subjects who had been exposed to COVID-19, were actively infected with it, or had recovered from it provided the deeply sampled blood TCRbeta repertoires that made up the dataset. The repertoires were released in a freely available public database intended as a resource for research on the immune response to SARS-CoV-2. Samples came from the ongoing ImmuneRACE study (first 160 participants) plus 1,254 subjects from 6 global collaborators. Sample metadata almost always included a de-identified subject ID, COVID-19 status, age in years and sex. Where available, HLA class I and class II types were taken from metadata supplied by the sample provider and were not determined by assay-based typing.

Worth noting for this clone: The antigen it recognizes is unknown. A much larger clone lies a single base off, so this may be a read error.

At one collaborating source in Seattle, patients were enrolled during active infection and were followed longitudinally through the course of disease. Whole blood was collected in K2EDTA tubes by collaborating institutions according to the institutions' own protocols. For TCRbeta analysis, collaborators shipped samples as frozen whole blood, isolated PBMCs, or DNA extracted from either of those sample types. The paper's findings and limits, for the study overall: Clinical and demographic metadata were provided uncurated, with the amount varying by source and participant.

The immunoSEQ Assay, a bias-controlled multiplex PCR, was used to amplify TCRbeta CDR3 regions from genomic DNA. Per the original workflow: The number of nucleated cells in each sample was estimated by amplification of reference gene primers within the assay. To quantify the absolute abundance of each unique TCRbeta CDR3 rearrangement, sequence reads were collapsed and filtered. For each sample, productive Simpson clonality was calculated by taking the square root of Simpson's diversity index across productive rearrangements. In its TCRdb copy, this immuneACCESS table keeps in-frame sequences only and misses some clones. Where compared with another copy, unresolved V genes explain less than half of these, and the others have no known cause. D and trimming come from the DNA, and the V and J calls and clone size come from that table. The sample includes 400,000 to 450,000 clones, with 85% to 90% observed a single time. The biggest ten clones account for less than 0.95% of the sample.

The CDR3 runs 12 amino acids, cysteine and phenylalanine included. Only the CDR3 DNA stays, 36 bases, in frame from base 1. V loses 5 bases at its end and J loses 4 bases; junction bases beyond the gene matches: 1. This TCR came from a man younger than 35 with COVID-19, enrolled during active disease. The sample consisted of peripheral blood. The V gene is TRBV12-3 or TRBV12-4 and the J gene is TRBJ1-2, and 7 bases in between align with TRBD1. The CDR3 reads CASSRDSYGYTF. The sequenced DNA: TGTGCCAGCAGTCGGGACAGCTATGGCTACACCTTC.